A selection of T cell receptor beta chains follows, all from one sample in a study of T-cell reconstitution after alpha-beta-depleted transplantation in children. TCRdb ran MiXCR on the PCR reads and lists one entry per CDR3 protein. Of about 580,000 distinct CDR3 sequences listed, under 30% were seen once; the top ten hold 14%. Sequencing was performed on PBMCs, mostly from graft donor cells, taken 360 days after TCRalphabeta/CD19-depleted stem cell transplant. These receptors originate from a boy less than two years old who had a stem cell transplant for acute myeloid leukemia, so the T cells may come from the graft donor. CDR3s include the opening cysteine and the closing phenylalanine or tryptophan. A D gene is named only where the DNA matches it firmly. Clone size, where shown, is once, few, many, or a class for clones that have expanded.

clone size: few
J gene: TRBJ2-3
V gene: TRBV12-3/TRBV12-4
D gene: .
CDR3 DNA: TGTGCCAGCCATCACGGGTTGGGGGAAACCCTAGGCGAAGATACGCAGTATTTT
CDR3 protein: CASHHGLGETLGEDTQYF

clone size: .
J gene: TRBJ2-3
V gene: TRBV6-1
D gene: TRBD1
CDR3 DNA: TGTGCCAGCAGATCAACAGGGGGCGCGTCAGATACGCAGTATTTT
CDR3 protein: CASRSTGGASDTQYF

clone size: .
J gene: TRBJ1-5
V gene: TRBV12-3/TRBV12-4
D gene: .
CDR3 DNA: TGTGCCAGCAGTTTGGGCAGGGCCCCCCATCAGCCCCAGCATTTT
CDR3 protein: CASSLGRAPHQPQHF

clone size: few
J gene: TRBJ2-1
V gene: TRBV9
D gene: .
CDR3 DNA: TGTGCCAGCAGCGCACAGACAGTCTTATTGACCAAAGACGATGAGCAGTTCTTC
CDR3 protein: CASSAQTVLLTKDDEQFF

clone size: many
J gene: TRBJ2-1
V gene: TRBV5-1
D gene: .
CDR3 DNA: TGCGCCAGCAGCTTCTCCGGAGGGACTTACAATGAGCAGTTCTTC
CDR3 protein: CASSFSGGTYNEQFF

clone size: few
J gene: TRBJ1-1
V gene: TRBV12-3/TRBV12-4
D gene: .
CDR3 DNA: TGTGCCAGCGTGGACCTGAGGGGGACTGAAGCTTTCTTT
CDR3 protein: CASVDLRGTEAFF

clone size: few
J gene: TRBJ2-1
V gene: TRBV7-2
D gene: .
CDR3 DNA: TGTGCCAGCAGCTTGGGGGGGGCCCCTGGCGGCAATGAGCAGTTCTTC
CDR3 protein: CASSLGGAPGGNEQFF

clone size: few
J gene: TRBJ2-3
V gene: TRBV7-6
D gene: .
CDR3 DNA: TGTGCCAGCAGCCGGACAGCGGGACGCACAGATACGCAGTATTTT
CDR3 protein: CASSRTAGRTDTQYF

clone size: .
J gene: TRBJ2-7
V gene: TRBV7-2
D gene: TRBD2
CDR3 DNA: TGTGCCAGCAGCTCGTCCGGGACTAGCAACTACGAGCAGTACTTC
CDR3 protein: CASSSSGTSNYEQYF

clone size: .
J gene: TRBJ1-2
V gene: TRBV29-1
D gene: .
CDR3 DNA: TGCAGCGTCCCTCGGAGGTATGGCTACACCTTC
CDR3 protein: CSVPRRYGYTF

clone size: .
J gene: TRBJ2-2
V gene: TRBV12-3/TRBV12-4
D gene: TRBD2
CDR3 DNA: TGTGCCAGCAGTTTCGGTCTAGCGGGGATTGGAACCGGGGAGCTGTTTTTT
CDR3 protein: CASSFGLAGIGTGELFF

clone size: many
J gene: TRBJ2-1
V gene: TRBV12-3/TRBV12-4
D gene: .
CDR3 DNA: TGTGCCAGCAGTTTAGACGGGGGGCCCTTTAATGAGCAGTTCTTC
CDR3 protein: CASSLDGGPFNEQFF

clone size: few
J gene: TRBJ1-5
V gene: TRBV12-3/TRBV12-4
D gene: .
CDR3 DNA: TGTGCCAGCAGCGCCCTTTTTCAGCCCCAGCATTTT
CDR3 protein: CASSALFQPQHF

clone size: many
J gene: TRBJ2-3
V gene: TRBV7-2
D gene: .
CDR3 DNA: TGTGCCAGCAGCTTACAGCAGGCGCTCAGCACAGATACGCAGTATTTT
CDR3 protein: CASSLQQALSTDTQYF

clone size: .
J gene: TRBJ2-7
V gene: TRBV11-2
D gene: .
CDR3 DNA: TGTGCCAGCAGCTCCGGGCCAGTCCCTCGTCTAAACAGGGAGCAGTACTTC
CDR3 protein: CASSSGPVPRLNREQYF

clone size: .
J gene: TRBJ2-3
V gene: TRBV9
D gene: TRBD2
CDR3 DNA: TGTGCCAGCAGCGTCCGTCTAGCGGGGGAAGTGGATACGCAGTATTTT
CDR3 protein: CASSVRLAGEVDTQYF

clone size: few
J gene: TRBJ2-1
V gene: TRBV4-1
D gene: .
CDR3 DNA: TGCGCCAGCAGTCCCCTAGCGTTCAGCTCCTACAATGAGCAGTTCTTC
CDR3 protein: CASSPLAFSSYNEQFF

clone size: many
J gene: TRBJ2-7
V gene: TRBV18
D gene: .
CDR3 DNA: TGTGCCAGTCGGGGGGCAGCCTCCTACGAGCAGTACTTC
CDR3 protein: CASRGAASYEQYF

clone size: .
J gene: TRBJ1-6
V gene: TRBV28
D gene: .
CDR3 DNA: TGTGCCAGCAGTCAGGACAGAAATTCACCCCTCCACTTT
CDR3 protein: CASSQDRNSPLHF

clone size: .
J gene: TRBJ1-6
V gene: TRBV4-1
D gene: .
CDR3 DNA: TGCGCCAGCAGCCAGGGGGCGCGTTCAAGTTCACCCCTCCACTTT
CDR3 protein: CASSQGARSSSPLHF

clone size: few
J gene: TRBJ1-1
V gene: TRBV6-2/TRBV6-3
D gene: .
CDR3 DNA: TGTGCCAGCAGTTACAGAAGGTGGGATGAAGCTTTCTTT
CDR3 protein: CASSYRRWDEAFF

clone size: few
J gene: TRBJ2-3
V gene: TRBV6-5
D gene: .
CDR3 DNA: TGTGCCAGCAGTTCAGCATGGTACAGGGCGGGAGATACGCAGTATTTT
CDR3 protein: CASSSAWYRAGDTQYF

clone size: .
J gene: TRBJ1-3
V gene: TRBV12-3/TRBV12-4
D gene: .
CDR3 DNA: TGTGCCAGCAGTACTGCCGGATCCGGCTCTGGAAACACCATATATTTT
CDR3 protein: CASSTAGSGSGNTIYF

clone size: few
J gene: TRBJ1-5
V gene: TRBV20-1
D gene: .
CDR3 DNA: TGCAGTGCTAGAGATAACGGGAACGGCAATCAGCCCCAGCATTTT
CDR3 protein: CSARDNGNGNQPQHF

clone size: many
J gene: TRBJ2-3
V gene: TRBV5-1
D gene: TRBD2
CDR3 DNA: TGCGCCAGCAGCTTGGAGGGACTAGCGGGGAGCACAGATACGCAGTATTTT
CDR3 protein: CASSLEGLAGSTDTQYF

clone size: few
J gene: TRBJ2-7
V gene: TRBV12-3/TRBV12-4
D gene: TRBD2
CDR3 DNA: TGTGCCAGCAGTCCCCTGCCGCTAGCGGGTGTCGAGCAGTACTTC
CDR3 protein: CASSPLPLAGVEQYF

clone size: .
J gene: TRBJ2-5
V gene: TRBV12-3/TRBV12-4
D gene: .
CDR3 DNA: TGTGCCAGCAGGAGAGGGGGAAAAGAGACCCAGTACTTC
CDR3 protein: CASRRGGKETQYF

clone size: .
J gene: TRBJ2-7
V gene: TRBV12-3/TRBV12-4
D gene: .
CDR3 DNA: TGTGCCAGCAGTCCCCAAGCGAGGACCTACGAGCAGTACTTC
CDR3 protein: CASSPQARTYEQYF

clone size: many
J gene: TRBJ2-7
V gene: TRBV4-3
D gene: TRBD1
CDR3 DNA: TGCGCCAGCAGCCAAGATAGGGGGACAGGAGCCTACGAGCAGTACTTC
CDR3 protein: CASSQDRGTGAYEQYF

clone size: .
J gene: TRBJ2-3
V gene: TRBV20-1
D gene: .
CDR3 DNA: TGCAGTGCTAGAGACAGCTACACAGATACGCAGTATTTT
CDR3 protein: CSARDSYTDTQYF

clone size: many
J gene: TRBJ1-1
V gene: TRBV12-3/TRBV12-4
D gene: .
CDR3 DNA: TGTGCCAGCAGCCAGGAGGATGGGATTAAGAACACTGAAGCTTTCTTT
CDR3 protein: CASSQEDGIKNTEAFF

clone size: once
J gene: TRBJ1-5
V gene: TRBV28
D gene: .
CDR3 DNA: TGTGCCAGCAGACCCGGACAGTATACTAGCAATCAGCCCCAGCATTTT
CDR3 protein: CASRPGQYTSNQPQHF

clone size: .
J gene: TRBJ2-5
V gene: TRBV29-1
D gene: TRBD1
CDR3 DNA: TGCAGCGTTGAGGGGACAGCCTTACAAGAGACCCAGTACTTC
CDR3 protein: CSVEGTALQETQYF

clone size: few
J gene: TRBJ1-6
V gene: TRBV20-1
D gene: .
CDR3 DNA: TGCAGTGCTCCGCCCCGCTCCTATAATTCACCCCTCCACTTT
CDR3 protein: CSAPPRSYNSPLHF

clone size: many
J gene: TRBJ2-1
V gene: TRBV20-1
D gene: .
CDR3 DNA: TGCAGTGCTAGGGTATCCGAACTCTACAATGAGCAGTTCTTC
CDR3 protein: CSARVSELYNEQFF

clone size: few
J gene: TRBJ1-5
V gene: TRBV12-3/TRBV12-4
D gene: .
CDR3 DNA: TGTGCCAGCAGTTTCGGATATCAGCCCCAGCATTTT
CDR3 protein: CASSFGYQPQHF

clone size: .
J gene: TRBJ1-2
V gene: TRBV29-1
D gene: .
CDR3 DNA: TGCAGCGTTGCCGAGGTCTATGGCTACACCTTC
CDR3 protein: CSVAEVYGYTF

clone size: .
J gene: TRBJ2-3
V gene: TRBV7-3
D gene: TRBD2
CDR3 DNA: TGTGCCAGCTCCAGCGGGGGCCCAGATACGCAGTATTTT
CDR3 protein: CASSSGGPDTQYF

clone size: few
J gene: TRBJ2-3
V gene: TRBV20-1
D gene: .
CDR3 DNA: TGCAGTGCCCTGGACTCTGACGGAGATACGCAGTATTTT
CDR3 protein: CSALDSDGDTQYF

clone size: many
J gene: TRBJ1-4
V gene: TRBV4-1
D gene: .
CDR3 DNA: TGCGCCAGCAGCCAGAGACAGCAACTGTTTTTT
CDR3 protein: CASSQRQQLFF

clone size: few
J gene: TRBJ2-3
V gene: TRBV27
D gene: .
CDR3 DNA: TGTGCCAGCATTACCAAAATGGGGGCTAACACAGATACGCAGTATTTT
CDR3 protein: CASITKMGANTDTQYF

clone size: .
J gene: TRBJ2-3
V gene: TRBV7-9
D gene: .
CDR3 DNA: TGTGCCAGCAGCCCCCTTATGAATACGCAGTATTTT
CDR3 protein: CASSPLMNTQYF

clone size: .
J gene: TRBJ2-1
V gene: TRBV6-2/TRBV6-3
D gene: .
CDR3 DNA: TGTGCCAGCACCTACCTTGGGGAGCAGTTCTTC
CDR3 protein: CASTYLGEQFF

clone size: .
J gene: TRBJ1-6
V gene: TRBV28
D gene: .
CDR3 DNA: TGTGCCAGTACCCTCCATCCGCAGGGAGTTTCACCCCTCCACTTT
CDR3 protein: CASTLHPQGVSPLHF

clone size: few
J gene: TRBJ1-5
V gene: TRBV20-1
D gene: .
CDR3 DNA: TGCAGTGCTAGAAAACCCCGGGGAGGCAATCAGCCCCAGCATTTT
CDR3 protein: CSARKPRGGNQPQHF

clone size: .
J gene: TRBJ2-1
V gene: TRBV15
D gene: .
CDR3 DNA: TGTGCCACCAGCAGAGATAGGGCAGGGAAGTCAAATGAGCAGTTCTTC
CDR3 protein: CATSRDRAGKSNEQFF

clone size: once
J gene: TRBJ2-5
V gene: TRBV24-1
D gene: TRBD2
CDR3 DNA: TGTGCCACCAGTGATTTTCGCGGGGGGACGGAGACCCAGTACTTC
CDR3 protein: CATSDFRGGTETQYF

clone size: .
J gene: TRBJ1-2
V gene: TRBV28
D gene: .
CDR3 DNA: TGTGCCAGCAGTTCGGACGCCAGGGTGCATTACACCTTC
CDR3 protein: CASSSDARVHYTF

clone size: few
J gene: TRBJ2-1
V gene: TRBV20-1
D gene: .
CDR3 DNA: TGCAGTGCTCGTTCCGGACCGGACAATGAGCAGTTCTTC
CDR3 protein: CSARSGPDNEQFF

clone size: .
J gene: TRBJ2-2
V gene: TRBV20-1
D gene: TRBD2
CDR3 DNA: TGCAGTGCGAATCGGGGGGGAAACACCGGGGAGCTGTTTTTT
CDR3 protein: CSANRGGNTGELFF

clone size: many
J gene: TRBJ2-7
V gene: TRBV7-9
D gene: TRBD1
CDR3 DNA: TGTGCCAGCAGCTCAGGGGACAGGAGTTCCTACGAGCAGTACTTC
CDR3 protein: CASSSGDRSSYEQYF